A selection of T cell receptor beta chains follows, all from one sample in a study of identical twins. MiXCR, run by TCRdb on the 5' RACE reads, gives a single entry per CDR3 protein. Of approximately 1.8 million distinct CDR3 sequences in the sample, under 35% were seen once. What was sequenced was cord blood. The receptors here all came from a newborn girl in good health. The CDR3 runs from the conserved cysteine through the conserved F or W. The D gene is left open where the match is weak. Some rows mark clone size as missing; the rest say once, few, many or name a class of expanded clone.

v_gene,abundance,d_gene,j_gene,CDR3nt,CDR3aa
TRBV21-1,few,NA,TRBJ2-5,TGTGCCAGCAGCACTGGGGCGGTCCAAGAGACCCAGTACTTC,CASSTGAVQETQYF
TRBV5-1,few,TRBD1,TRBJ2-7,TGCGCCAGCAGTTCCGACAGGGAAGCCTCCTACGAGCAGTACTTC,CASSSDREASYEQYF
TRBV6-6,NA,NA,TRBJ1-1,TGTGCCAGCAGTTACTCTATCAGGGCAGGAACTGAAGCTTTCTTT,CASSYSIRAGTEAFF
TRBV12-3/TRBV12-4,NA,NA,TRBJ1-2,TGTGCCAGCAGTTTACCCTTACAGCCTGGGGGCTACACCTTC,CASSLPLQPGGYTF
TRBV20-1,NA,TRBD2,TRBJ2-1,TGCAGTGCTCCGGAGCGGGGCCGAGGAAATGAGCAGTTCTTC,CSAPERGRGNEQFF
TRBV5-1,NA,TRBD1,TRBJ1-5,TGCGCCAGCAGCTTGGAGGGGTCAGGGGGGCAGCCCCAGCATTTT,CASSLEGSGGQPQHF
TRBV6-1,few,TRBD2,TRBJ2-1,TGTGCCAGCAGTGAATTTGCGGGAGACGTAGATGAGCAGTTCTTC,CASSEFAGDVDEQFF
TRBV28,NA,NA,TRBJ2-7,TGTGCCAGCAGTACCCTGGGAATCTACGAGCAGTACTTC,CASSTLGIYEQYF
TRBV12-3/TRBV12-4,many,TRBD1,TRBJ2-7,TGTGCCAGCAGTCTCACCGGGACAGGGTACGAGCAGTACTTC,CASSLTGTGYEQYF
TRBV5-1,few,NA,TRBJ1-6,TGCGCCAGCAGCTCCATACAGAGCTCCTATAATTCACCCCTCCACTTT,CASSSIQSSYNSPLHF
TRBV24-1,few,TRBD2,TRBJ2-5,TGTGCCACCAGTACCGGACTAGCGGGAGGAGAGACCCAGTACTTC,CATSTGLAGGETQYF
TRBV4-2,few,TRBD2,TRBJ2-1,TGTGCCAGCAGCCAGAGGGGACTAGCGTACTACAATGAGCAGTTCTTC,CASSQRGLAYYNEQFF
TRBV9,few,NA,TRBJ1-6,TGTGCCAGCAGCGTAGAGGGCTCACCCCTCCACTTT,CASSVEGSPLHF
TRBV11-2,few,NA,TRBJ1-4,TGTGCCAGCCGACAGGATAATGAAAAACTGTTTTTT,CASRQDNEKLFF
TRBV5-1,many,TRBD2,TRBJ2-3,TGCGCCAGCAGCGCGGGACTAGCGGGGGTCACAGATACGCAGTATTTT,CASSAGLAGVTDTQYF
TRBV3-1,few,NA,TRBJ2-1,TGTGCCAGCAGCCAAGGGACACCAGGCTCATACAATGAGCAGTTCTTC,CASSQGTPGSYNEQFF
TRBV3-1,few,NA,TRBJ1-1,TGTGCCAGCAGCCAAGGGTGGCAGGACACTGAAGCTTTCTTT,CASSQGWQDTEAFF
TRBV5-1,few,TRBD1,TRBJ2-1,TGCGCCAGCAGCGCTGGACAGGACCTCAATGAGCAGTTCTTC,CASSAGQDLNEQFF
TRBV12-5,few,TRBD1,TRBJ1-2,TGTGCTAGTGGCACCGGGACAGGGTTTCCCTACACCTTC,CASGTGTGFPYTF
TRBV13,NA,TRBD1,TRBJ2-3,TGTGCCAGCAGCCTCCTACCGGGACAGGCCTCAGATACGCAGTATTTT,CASSLLPGQASDTQYF
TRBV20-1,few,TRBD1,TRBJ2-6,TGCAGTGCTGGGACAGGAGGGTCTGGGGCCAACGTCCTGACTTTC,CSAGTGGSGANVLTF
TRBV12-3/TRBV12-4,NA,NA,TRBJ1-2,TGTGCCAGCAGCCGAATTCAGGGGTATAACTATGGCTACACCTTC,CASSRIQGYNYGYTF